The entry below describes one TCR beta chain. Trimming cost V 5 bases and J 0 bases, with 11 bases left between them. Germline CDR1 reads LGHNT; CDR2 reads FRNRAP. This CDR3 contains 15 residues. This sample was taken from a study of control samples from healthy donors and cancer patients. This table comes from immunoSEQ multiplex PCR, and its TCRdb copy is limited to in-frame clones, with some not included. The sample has about 150,000 clones; over 90% are singletons. The source material was blood. This TCR was recovered from a man in his forties or fifties in good health. The V gene is TRBV12-5, the J gene TRBJ2-1; D possibly corresponds to TRBD2 (5 bases). CDR3 region: CASGLSGGSYNEQFF. CDR3 DNA sequence: TGTGCTAGTGGTCTCAGCGGTGGCTCCTACAATGAGCAGTTCTTC.